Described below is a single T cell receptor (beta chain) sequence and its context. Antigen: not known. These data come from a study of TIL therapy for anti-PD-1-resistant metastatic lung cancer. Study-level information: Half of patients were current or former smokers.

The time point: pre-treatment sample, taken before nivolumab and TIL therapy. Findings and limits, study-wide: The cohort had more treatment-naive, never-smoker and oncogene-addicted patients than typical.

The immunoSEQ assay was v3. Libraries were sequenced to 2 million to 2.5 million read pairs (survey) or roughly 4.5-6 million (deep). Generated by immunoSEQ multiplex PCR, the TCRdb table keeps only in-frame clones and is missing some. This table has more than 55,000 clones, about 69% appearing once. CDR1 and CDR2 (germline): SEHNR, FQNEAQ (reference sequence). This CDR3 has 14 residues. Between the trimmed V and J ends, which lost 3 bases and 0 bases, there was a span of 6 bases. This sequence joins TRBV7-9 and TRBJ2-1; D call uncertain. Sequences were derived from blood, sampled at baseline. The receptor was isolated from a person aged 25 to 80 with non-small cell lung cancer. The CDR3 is CASSLDASYNEQFF. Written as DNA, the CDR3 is TGTGCCAGCAGCTTGGACGCCTCCTACAATGAGCAGTTCTTC.